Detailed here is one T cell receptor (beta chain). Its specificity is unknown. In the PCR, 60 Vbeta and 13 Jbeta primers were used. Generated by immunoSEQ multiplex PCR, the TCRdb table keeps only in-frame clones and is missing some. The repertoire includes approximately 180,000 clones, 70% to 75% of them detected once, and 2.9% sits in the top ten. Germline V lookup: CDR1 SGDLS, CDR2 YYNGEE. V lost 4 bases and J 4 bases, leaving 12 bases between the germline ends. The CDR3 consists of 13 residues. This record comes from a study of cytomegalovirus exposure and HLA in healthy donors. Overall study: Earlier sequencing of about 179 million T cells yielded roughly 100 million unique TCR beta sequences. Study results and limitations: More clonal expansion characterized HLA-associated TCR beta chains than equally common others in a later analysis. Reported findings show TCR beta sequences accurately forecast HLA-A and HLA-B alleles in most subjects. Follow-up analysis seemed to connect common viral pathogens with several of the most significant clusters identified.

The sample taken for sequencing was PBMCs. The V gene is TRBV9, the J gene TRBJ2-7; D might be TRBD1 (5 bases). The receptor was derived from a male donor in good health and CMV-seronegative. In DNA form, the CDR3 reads TGTGCCAGCAGCCCAGGGTTTGGTTACGAGCAGTACTTC. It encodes CASSPGFGYEQYF.